The 32 T cell receptor beta chains in this list originate from one sample, sequenced in a study of blood T cell repertoires in COVID-19. The table came from immunoSEQ multiplex PCR; TCRdb's copy has only in-frame clones and leaves some out. In the table there are under 60,000 clones, about 89% of which are singletons. The sample comprised peripheral blood. The receptors originated from a man between 60 and 75 years old with acute or convalescent COVID-19.

The rearrangement uses TRBV3-1 (or the pseudogene TRBV3-2) and TRBJ2-3, with TRBD1 identical over 9 bases. Germline CDR1 and CDR2: LGHDT and YNNKEL (reference sequence). The CDR3 spans 16 residues. The V and J ends lost 4 bases and 4 bases, in that order; junction bases with no gene match: 9. The CDR3 coding sequence is TGTGCCAGCAGCCCAATTCCGGGACAGGGCCCAGATACGCAGTATTTT. Encoded protein: CASSPIPGQGPDTQYF.

The CDR3 protein is CASSPEGGGNTIYF. CDR3 DNA sequence: TGTGCCAGCTCACCAGAAGGAGGTGGAAACACCATATATTTT. J is TRBJ1-3 and V is TRBV18, with no clear D. Between the trimmed V and J ends, which lost 2 bases and 3 bases, there was a span of 8 bases. This CDR3 is built from 14 residues. Germline V gives CDR1 KGHSH, CDR2 LQKENI.

This chain uses TRBV15 with TRBJ2-7; 7 bases fit TRBD1. Germline values: CDR1 LNHNV, CDR2 YYDKDF (reference sequence). The CDR3 has 17 residues. V was clipped by 0 bases and J by 2 bases; unmatched bases: 10. The CDR3 here is CATSRDRATGTPYEQYF. The CDR3 nucleotides read TGTGCCACCAGCAGAGACCGTGCGACAGGGACCCCCTACGAGCAGTACTTC. The complete variable domain, with remaining parts taken from reference TRBV15 and TRBJ2-7, reads DAMVIQNPRYQVTQFGKPVTLSCSQTLNHNVMYWYQQKSSQAPKLLFHYYDKDFNNEADTPDNFQSRRPNTSFCFLDIRSPGLGDTAMYLCATSRDRATGTPYEQYFGPGTRLTVT.

J is TRBJ2-2 and V is TRBV5-1, with D possibly TRBD1 on 7 matching bases. This CDR3 spans 14 amino acids. Germline V CDR1 and CDR2: SGHRS, YFSETQ. V was clipped by 0 bases and J by 7 bases, with 10 bases between them. The DNA for the CDR3 is TGCGCCAGCAGCTTGGAGCAGGGGGGCGGGGAGCTGTTTTTT. This encodes CASSLEQGGGELFF.

This clone was observed a single time. The chain couples TRBV27 to TRBJ2-3; D is perhaps TRBD1 (5 bases). The germline V and J ends were trimmed by 3 bases and 1 base, with 8 bases remaining between them. CDR1 and CDR2 (germline): MNHEY, SMNVEV (reference sequence). This CDR3 is built from 14 residues. The CDR3 DNA is TGTGCCAGCAGTTTGGGCAGGGGCACAGATACGCAGTATTTT. It specifies CASSLGRGTDTQYF.

V and J are TRBV9 and TRBJ2-3; TRBD2 matches 9 bases. V was clipped by 7 bases and J by 9 bases; unmatched bases: 18. The CDR3 has 16 residues. The germline V gene encodes CDR1 SGDLS and CDR2 YYNGEE. CDR3 DNA sequence: TGTGCCAGCCGCGCCCCGGGGCGGGGGGGGAGTTGGACGCAGTATTTT. As protein: CASRAPGRGGSWTQYF. Supplemented by reference TRBV9 and TRBJ2-3, the full variable domain reads DSGVTQTPKHLITATGQRVTLRCSPRSGDLSVYWYQQSLDQGLQFLIQYYNGEERAKGNILERFSAQQFPDLHSELNLSSLELGDSALYFCASRAPGRGGSWTQYFGPGTRLTVL.

This rearrangement joins TRBV13 to TRBJ1-1; D uncertain. The CDR3 is made up of 14 amino acids. Between the trimmed V and J ends, which lost 3 bases and 4 bases, there was a span of 12 bases. The germline V gene encodes CDR1 PRHDT and CDR2 FYEKMQ (reference sequence). The CDR3 DNA is TGTGCCAGCAGCTTTAGGAGCGAATTCACTGAAGCTTTCTTT. It translates to CASSFRSEFTEAFF.

The J gene is TRBJ2-2, the V gene TRBV7-9; 8 bases align to TRBD2. J lost 2 bases, V lost 10 bases, and 6 bases had no gene match. CDR3 length: 14 amino acids. The germline CDR1 and CDR2 sequences are SEHNR and FQNEAQ (reference sequence). CDR3 coding DNA: TGTGCCACCCCTCGGGAGGGAAACACCGGGGAGCTGTTTTTT. Translation gives CATPREGNTGELFF.

J is TRBJ1-3 and V is TRBV18, with 9 bases aligning to TRBD1. The CDR3 runs 16 residues. The junction had 4 bases not matched to a gene; V was cut back by 4 bases and J by 0 bases. In germline, CDR1 is KGHSH, CDR2 LQKENI. The CDR3 reads CASSQTGGYSGNTIYF. The CDR3 region has the DNA TGTGCCAGCTCACAAACAGGGGGCTACTCTGGAAACACCATATATTTT.

This chain links TRBV6-6 with TRBJ1-5; D remains ambiguous. The CDR3 sequence is 15 residues long. The V gene lost 4 bases and the J gene lost 0 bases, with 10 bases spanning the gap. Germline V gene lookup returns CDR1 MNHNY and CDR2 SVGAGI (reference sequence). In nucleotides, the CDR3 is TGTGCCAGCAGTTTTCTCCGGGGTAGCAATCAGCCCCAGCATTTT. Amino acids: CASSFLRGSNQPQHF.

V usage is TRBV3-1 (or the pseudogene TRBV3-2) and J usage is TRBJ2-1; the match to TRBD1 covers 12 bases. V trimming: 2 bases; J trimming: 9 bases; junction bases outside the gene matches: 5. Germline lookup yields CDR1 LGHDT and CDR2 YNNKEL (reference sequence). This CDR3 region has 15 residues. CDR3 sequence reads: CASSQKGTGGSEQFF. CDR3 bases: TGTGCCAGCAGCCAAAAAGGGACAGGGGGCAGTGAGCAGTTCTTC.

This chain links TRBV2 with TRBJ2-1, with 11 nucleotides matching TRBD2. The CDR3 runs 15 residues. Germline V gene lookup returns CDR1 SNHLY and CDR2 FYNNEI. Trimming cost V 6 bases and J 9 bases; bases outside gene matches: 10. The DNA of the CDR3 is TGTGCCAGCAGACCCGTAGCGGGGGGGCAGGTTGAGCAGTTCTTC. Translation gives CASRPVAGGQVEQFF.

The chain links TRBV20-1 to TRBJ1-2, with D hard to call. The ends were cut back, 2 bases at V and 7 bases at J, with 8 bases in the middle. CDR1 is DFQATT, CDR2 SNEGSKA, per germline (reference sequence). The CDR3 consists of 11 residues. The CDR3 DNA reads TGCAGTGCTAGATTCAGGCGTGGCTACACCTTC. Translation: CSARFRRGYTF.

The rearrangement links TRBV4-1 to TRBJ2-3; tentatively, D is TRBD2 (5 bases). There are 15 residues in the CDR3. Germline V lookup: CDR1 MGHRA, CDR2 YSYEKL. V was cut by 1 base and J by 4 bases, with 12 bases left in between. In nucleotides, the CDR3 is TGCGCCAGCAGCCAAGGAAGTCTAGCCCCAGATACGCAGTATTTT. Encoded protein: CASSQGSLAPDTQYF.

The chain links TRBV4-1 to TRBJ1-5, with TRBD1 identical over 8 bases. Germline trimming cut 1 base from V and 7 bases from J; bases unmatched to any gene: 9. The V gene's germline CDR1 is MGHRA and CDR2 YSYEKL. This CDR3 spans 16 amino acids. CDR3 region: CASSQVSQGALQPQHF. In DNA, the CDR3 is TGCGCCAGCAGCCAAGTTTCGCAGGGGGCGTTACAGCCCCAGCATTTT.

This clone was counted a few times. CDR3 DNA sequence: TGTGCCAGCAGCCCCAGAACAGGGGTCCCCCTCTGGCCGTACTTC. It translates to CASSPRTGVPLWPYF. The chain uses TRBV7-2 and TRBJ2-7, with 7 bases that match TRBD1. The CDR3 is made up of 15 amino acids. The trim removed 5 bases at V and 12 bases at J, leaving 19 bases unmatched. The germline V gene encodes CDR1 SGHTA and CDR2 FQGNSA.

The V call is TRBV5-6, the J call TRBJ2-3, with D possibly being TRBD1 (6 bases). Germline V gives CDR1 SGHDT, CDR2 YYEEEE. V dropped 4 bases and J dropped 2 bases, with 17 bases sitting between them. The CDR3 runs 16 residues. This chain's CDR3 is CASSLWGQSATDTQYF. The CDR3 bases are TGTGCCAGCAGCCTGTGGGGACAATCTGCCACAGATACGCAGTATTTT.

The rearrangement joins TRBV7-2 to TRBJ2-5; 13 nucleotides align to TRBD2. V lost 6 bases to trimming and J lost 5 bases; unmatched junction nucleotides: 3. Germline V gives CDR1 SGHTA, CDR2 FQGNSA. The CDR3 totals 14 residues. The CDR3 nucleotides are TGTGCCAGCAGACTAGCGGGGGGGCGGGAGACCCAGTACTTC. Translation gives CASRLAGGRETQYF.

V gene TRBV11-2 combines with J gene TRBJ2-2; no reliable D call. The CDR3 runs to 13 residues. Germline V gene lookup returns CDR1 SGHAT and CDR2 FQNNGV. V was cut by 4 bases and J by 0 bases, with 3 bases left in between. CDR3 sequence: CASSSTNTGELFF. DNA of the CDR3: TGTGCCAGCAGCTCCACGAACACCGGGGAGCTGTTTTTT.

The J gene is TRBJ2-7, the V gene TRBV5-1; 8 bases align to TRBD2. The CDR3 length is 13 residues. V dropped 4 bases and J dropped 7; count of bases not matched to a gene: 7. Germline V CDR1 and CDR2: SGHRS, YFSETQ. DNA of the CDR3: TGCGCCAGCAGCCCGGGACTAGTGTGGGAGCAGTACTTC. It specifies CASSPGLVWEQYF.

This clone was seen only a few times. CDR3 residues: CATGGGNQPQHF. For the CDR3, the DNA is TGTGCAACGGGGGGCGGCAATCAGCCCCAGCATTTT. The chain recombines TRBV6-5 with TRBJ1-5; possibly TRBD1 for D (6 bases). This CDR3 has 12 residues. Per germline, CDR1 MNHEY and CDR2 SVGAGI.

The chain links TRBV4-1 to TRBJ2-1, with TRBD2 matching 10 bases. The trim removed 1 base at V and 3 bases at J, leaving 3 bases unmatched. Germline CDR1 MGHRA, CDR2 YSYEKL. This CDR3 is 16 amino acids long. The CDR3 coding sequence is TGCGCCAGCAGCCAAGCCCTAGCGGGGGTCTACAATGAGCAGTTCTTC. Translating it yields CASSQALAGVYNEQFF.

The chain uses TRBV6-1 and TRBJ1-1; the match to TRBD1 covers 10 bases. CDR1 is MNHNS and CDR2 is SASEGT in the germline V gene. There are 14 residues in the CDR3. With V trimmed by 6 bases and J by 3 bases, 4 bases remained unmatched. For the CDR3, the DNA is TGTGCCAGCAGCCTCGACAGGGGGCACACTGAAGCTTTCTTT. Translated: CASSLDRGHTEAFF.

The chain has TRBV18 and TRBJ1-2; 7 bases align to TRBD1. CDR3 length: 13 amino acids. Unmatched junction bases numbered 3, after V lost 3 bases and J lost 5 bases. Per the germline V gene, CDR1 is KGHSH and CDR2 is LQKENI. CDR3 amino acids: CASSPGQEYGYTF. CDR3 sequence (DNA): TGTGCCAGCTCACCCGGACAGGAGTATGGCTACACCTTC.

The chain joins TRBV19 to TRBJ2-6; 8 bases map to TRBD1. CDR1 and CDR2 from the germline V gene are LNHDA and SQIVND (reference sequence). Unmatched junction bases numbered 1, after V lost 6 bases and J lost 3 bases. The CDR3 totals 14 residues. The DNA of the CDR3 is TGTGCCAGTAGGACAGGGGTTGGGGCCAACGTCCTGACTTTC. Encoded protein: CASRTGVGANVLTF.

The J gene is TRBJ2-7, the V gene TRBV18; 9 nucleotides match TRBD1. Unmatched junction bases numbered 5, after V lost 4 bases and J lost 7 bases. Germline assignment: CDR1 KGHSH and CDR2 LQKENI. The CDR3 spans 13 residues. The CDR3 DNA is TGTGCCAGCTCACTACAGGGGGCAGAAGAGCAGTACTTC. Its translation is CASSLQGAEEQYF.

This chain connects TRBV19 to TRBJ2-7, with 8 bases lining up with TRBD1. This CDR3 is built from 14 residues. Germline V gene data show CDR1 as LNHDA and CDR2 as SQIVND (reference sequence). J gave up 0 bases and V 7 bases, and 5 bases lay outside the gene matches. The DNA for the CDR3 is TGTGCCAGTATGACAGGGGCACACTCCTACGAGCAGTACTTC. Its protein is CASMTGAHSYEQYF.

The chain combines TRBV7-9 with TRBJ1-3, with D possibly matching TRBD1 (5 bases). The CDR3 has 16 amino acids. Germline V gene lookup returns CDR1 SEHNR and CDR2 FQNEAQ (reference sequence). Deletions cut 2 bases from V and 0 bases from J, with 11 bases between. DNA of the CDR3: TGTGCCAGCAGCTTAAACCGGGACTACTCTGGAAACACCATATATTTT. Protein: CASSLNRDYSGNTIYF.

This chain joins TRBV5-4 and TRBJ1-2; 10 positions match TRBD1. CDR1 and CDR2 from the germline V gene are SGHNT and YYREEE (reference sequence). The CDR3 is made up of 17 amino acids. Germline trimming cut 3 bases from V and 5 bases from J; bases unmatched to any gene: 13. CDR3 sequence reads: CASSSAGTGAVRYGYTF. CDR3 nucleotide sequence: TGTGCCAGCAGCTCCGCCGGGACAGGGGCGGTACGGTATGGCTACACCTTC.

A word on this clone: The junction and the germline gene differ at one end; a read error may be behind it. The J gene is TRBJ2-4, the V gene TRBV7-7, with TRBD1 matching 7 bases. The CDR3 length is 18 residues. Germline V gives CDR1 SSHAT, CDR2 FNYEAQ (reference sequence). In DNA, the CDR3 is TGTGCTAGCACCTCCTCTGAGGGGGCGCAAGGTTCCAAAAACATTCAGTACTTC. Its protein product is CASTSSEGAQGSKNIQYF.

V gene TRBV15 combines with J gene TRBJ2-7, with 8 positions matching TRBD1. With V trimmed by 3 bases and J by 9 bases, 4 bases remained unmatched. CDR3 length equals 12 residues. Germline CDR1 reads LNHNV; CDR2 reads YYDKDF (reference sequence). In nucleotides, the CDR3 is TGTGCCACCAGCAGGGACAGGGCTTCGCAGTACTTC. It yields the protein CATSRDRASQYF.

The table lists this clone with a count of one. This chain uses TRBV6-5 with TRBJ1-2; TRBD1 aligns across 9 bases. The CDR3 consists of 15 residues. V gave up 4 bases and J gave up 4 bases; unmatched junction bases: 7. The germline V gene encodes CDR1 MNHEY and CDR2 SVGAGI. CDR3 region: CASSSTGGLGYGYTF. CDR3 nucleotide sequence: TGTGCCAGCAGTTCTACAGGGGGCCTGGGCTATGGCTACACCTTC.